What follows describes a single T cell receptor beta chain. Its target is unknown. The CDR3 is 16 amino acids. J gave up 3 bases and V 4 bases, and 11 bases lay outside the gene matches. Germline V gives CDR1 MGHRA, CDR2 YSYEKL. This record comes from a study of T cell responses to AZD1222 COVID-19 vaccine. Study at large: The study pooled second doses at about 4 or about 12 weeks.

Assay used: immunoSEQ multiplex PCR; TCRdb lists only in-frame clones, some missing. The sample has 150,000 or so clones, 89% seen once. Whole-study results and caveats: Two AZD1222 administrations were followed by greater Spike-specific TCR breadth and depth. Most donors were white British, females outnumbered males, and clonal diversity was possibly underestimated. Regions left unmutated in variants are reportedly the target of nearly half of spike-specific TCRs.

The genes are TRBV4-1 and TRBJ2-7, with 8 bases lining up with TRBD1. Sample: peripheral blood, taken on day 0 of AZD1222 vaccination. The TCR originated in an adult in good health. CDR3 DNA: TGCGCCAGCAGCCGTACACCCGGACAGGGAGGCTACGAGCAGTACTTC. Protein product: CASSRTPGQGGYEQYF.